This T cell receptor beta chain derives from a study of blood T cell repertoires in COVID-19 (dated by TCRdb to about 2020). Study-level background: Samples covering the acute and convalescent phases of COVID-19 were provided by collaborators in the United States, Italy and Spain. The dataset comprised deeply sampled blood TCRbeta repertoires from subjects exposed to, actively infected with, or recovered from COVID-19. The sample metadata nearly always contained a de-identified subject ID, COVID-19 status, age in years and sex. The material from the prospective study consisted of cDNA or gDNA derived from T cells, B-cell-depleted T cells, or PBMCs. Where available, HLA class I and class II types were taken from metadata supplied by the sample provider and were not determined by assay-based typing. The samples were drawn from the first 160 participants of the ongoing ImmuneRACE study and from 1,254 subjects provided by 6 global collaborators. The repertoires were released in a freely available public database meant as a resource for research on the immune response to SARS-CoV-2. Findings and caveats that apply to the study as a whole: How much clinical and demographic metadata was included differed by source and by participant, and the metadata was provided uncurated.

Participants in the prospective study were enrolled through a virtual design, were aged about 18 to 89 years, and lived in 24 United States geographic areas. In the prospective study, cohorts were assigned on the basis of participant-reported clinical history obtained from a screening survey and a study questionnaire. Each participant in the prospective study had whole blood, serum and a nasopharyngeal or oropharyngeal swab collected by mobile phlebotomists. Additional blood draws and questionnaires over a roughly two-month period could optionally be provided by prospective study participants. Before DNA extraction, prospective study blood samples were shipped either frozen or at room temperature. TCRbeta CDR3 regions were amplified from genomic DNA using the immunoSEQ Assay, a bias-controlled multiplex PCR. On the study's bioinformatics: The number of nucleated cells in each sample was estimated from the amplification of reference gene primers within the assay. To quantify the absolute abundance of each unique TCRbeta CDR3 rearrangement, sequence reads were collapsed and filtered. Productive Simpson clonality was computed per sample as the square root of Simpson's diversity index over productive rearrangements. TCRdb holds this immuneACCESS table with in-frame rearrangements only. Some clones are missing; in checked studies, unresolved V genes explain under half, and the rest has no known cause. V and J calls plus clone size are reproduced from that table; the DNA served to infer D and trimming. In this sample the table shows hundreds of thousands of clones, roughly 86% of which occur a single time. The ten most abundant clones make up 2% to 2.5% of the sample.

After removal of 0 bases from V and 10 bases from J, the junction retains 5 bases not matched to a gene. Sequences MNHEY (CDR1) and SVGEGT (CDR2) are obtained from the germline V gene. The CDR3 goes from the cysteine to the phenylalanine over 16 residues. Solely the CDR3 DNA is kept, with 48 bases framed from the first base. This clone was recorded once. The specificity of this receptor is unknown. Base qualities are not recorded, but no much larger clone differs from it by a single base. Sequenced input: PBMCs or T cells enriched from blood (not recorded which). The receptor comes from a woman in her 40s with acute COVID-19. The chain uses TRBV6-2 or TRBV6-3 and TRBJ2-1, and 14 junctional nucleotides match TRBD2. Read as DNA, the sequence is TGTGCCAGCAGTTACTCGACTAGCGGGGGGGTATGGGAGCAGTTCTTC. It specifies CASSYSTSGGVWEQFF.